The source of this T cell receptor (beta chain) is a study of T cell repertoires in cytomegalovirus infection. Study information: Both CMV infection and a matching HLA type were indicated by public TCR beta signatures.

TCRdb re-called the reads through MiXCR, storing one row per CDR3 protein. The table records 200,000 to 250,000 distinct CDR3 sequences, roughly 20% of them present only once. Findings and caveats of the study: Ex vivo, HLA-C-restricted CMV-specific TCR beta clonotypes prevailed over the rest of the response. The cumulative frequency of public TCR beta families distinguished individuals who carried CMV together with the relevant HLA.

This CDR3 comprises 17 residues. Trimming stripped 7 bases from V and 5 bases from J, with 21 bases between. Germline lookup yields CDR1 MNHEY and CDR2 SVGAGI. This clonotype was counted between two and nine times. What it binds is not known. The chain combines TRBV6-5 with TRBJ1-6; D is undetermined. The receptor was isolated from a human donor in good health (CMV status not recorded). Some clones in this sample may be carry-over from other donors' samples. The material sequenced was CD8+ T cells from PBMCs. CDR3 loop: CASKLITATGNNSPLHF. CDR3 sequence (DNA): TGTGCCAGCAAACTAATTACGGCGACGGGTAATAATTCACCCCTCCACTTT.